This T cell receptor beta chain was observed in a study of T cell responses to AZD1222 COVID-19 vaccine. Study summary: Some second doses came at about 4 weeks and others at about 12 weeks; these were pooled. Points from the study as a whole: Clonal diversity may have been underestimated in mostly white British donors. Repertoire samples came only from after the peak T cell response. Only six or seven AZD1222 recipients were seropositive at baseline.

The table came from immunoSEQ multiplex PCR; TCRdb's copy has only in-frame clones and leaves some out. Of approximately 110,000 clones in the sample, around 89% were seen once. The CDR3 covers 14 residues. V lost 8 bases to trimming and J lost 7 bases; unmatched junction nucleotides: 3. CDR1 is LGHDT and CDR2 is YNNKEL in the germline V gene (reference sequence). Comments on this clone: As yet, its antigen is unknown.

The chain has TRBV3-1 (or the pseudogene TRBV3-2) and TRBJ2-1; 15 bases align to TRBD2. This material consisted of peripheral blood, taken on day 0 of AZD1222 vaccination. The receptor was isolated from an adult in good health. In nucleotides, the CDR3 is TGTGCCAGCGCCGGGACTAGCGGGAGGAATGAGCAGTTCTTC. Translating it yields CASAGTSGRNEQFF.